One and the same sample provided the 27 T cell receptor beta chains below, sequenced in a study of T cells in Graves' hyperthyroidism and ophthalmopathy. RNA transcripts served as the template for amplifying TCR beta CDR3 regions. The primer set for the first-round RT-PCR of the TCR CDR3 was HTBI. TCRdb reanalysed the multiplex PCR reads using MiXCR and keeps one entry per CDR3 protein. Of about 600,000 distinct CDR3 sequences listed, 11% to 15% are singletons. Sequenced material: blood. Source of these receptors: a woman younger than 35 with Graves' ophthalmopathy.

This clonotype showed up many times. CDR3 region: CASSPRAFTGNTIYF. The CDR3 DNA is TGTGCCAGCAGCCCCCGGGCCTTCACTGGAAACACCATATATTTT. This chain connects TRBV12-3 or TRBV12-4 to TRBJ1-3; D is unresolved. This CDR3 has 15 residues. V gave up 6 bases and J gave up 2 bases, with 14 bases separating them.

The V gene is TRBV5-1, the J gene TRBJ2-7; 7 nucleotides match TRBD1. Looked up from germline, CDR1 is SGHRS and CDR2 is YFSETQ. CDR3 length: 14 residues. V was pared by 5 bases and J by 4 bases, with 9 bases of the junction left unmatched. The CDR3 is CASRLKGGRYEQYF. In nucleotides, the CDR3 is TGCGCCAGCAGACTCAAAGGGGGCCGGTACGAGCAGTACTTC.

The table lists this clonotype with a few counts. The V call is TRBV19, the J call TRBJ2-3, with 8 bases that match TRBD2. Germline trimming cut 5 bases from V and 4 bases from J; bases unmatched to any gene: 11. From germline, CDR1 is LNHDA and CDR2 SQIVND (reference sequence). This CDR3 comprises 16 residues. In DNA, the CDR3 is TGTGCCAGTAGTCTCGCCGGGGGGGTAATTCCAGATACGCAGTATTTT. Residues: CASSLAGGVIPDTQYF.

This clonotype came up a few times. This chain joins TRBV20-1 and TRBJ1-5; D not resolved. From germline, CDR1 is DFQATT and CDR2 SNEGSKA (reference sequence). The CDR3 spans 13 residues. Trimming left V 3 bases short and J 3 bases short, with 9 bases between. As DNA, the CDR3 is TGCAGTGCTAGTGAGAGGCTCAATCAGCCCCAGCATTTT. Residues: CSASERLNQPQHF.

The sample holds a few counts of this clonotype. A much larger clone lies a single base off, so this may be a read error. The rearrangement joins TRBV3-1 to TRBJ1-1; D call uncertain. CDR3 size: 14 residues. Germline assignment: CDR1 LGHDT and CDR2 YNNKEL (reference sequence). The V end lost 3 bases, the J end lost 1 base, and 9 bases lay between the germline ends. The CDR3: CASSHPDGNTEAFF. The DNA of the CDR3 is TGTGCCAGCAGCCACCCAGACGGGAACACTGAAGCTTTCTTT. Full variable domain (outside the CDR3, taken from reference TRBV3-1 and TRBJ1-1): DTAVSQTPKYLVTQMGNDKSIKCEQNLGHDTMYWYKQDSKKFLKIMFSYNNKELIINETVPNRFSPKSPDKAHLNLHINSLELGDSAVYFCASSHPDGNTEAFFGQGTRLTVV.

This clonotype was observed a few times. The J gene is TRBJ2-6, the V gene TRBV7-2; 8 bases map to TRBD1. The CDR3 contains 19 residues. The V gene end was trimmed by 2 bases and the J gene end by 0 bases; junction bases not matched to a gene: 9. Per the germline V gene, CDR1 is SGHTA and CDR2 is FQGNSA. The CDR3 reads CASSLTRTGFFSGANVLTF. DNA for the CDR3: TGTGCCAGCAGCTTAACTAGGACAGGGTTCTTCTCTGGGGCCAACGTCCTGACTTTC.

This clonotype was picked up many times. The chain recombines TRBV7-2 with TRBJ2-5, with a tentative D call TRBD2 (6 bases). Trimming cost V 7 bases and J 5 bases, with 20 bases left between them. This CDR3 is built from 15 residues. Germline V lookup: CDR1 SGHTA, CDR2 FQGNSA. The chain's CDR3 is CASTQTGGGRETQYF. The CDR3 DNA follows: TGTGCCAGCACCCAAACCGGGGGTGGGCGTGAGACCCAGTACTTC.

This clonotype was seen ten or more times. The rearrangement links TRBV7-2 to TRBJ2-2; D is unresolved. V shed 5 bases and J shed 4 bases, with 5 bases lying between them. CDR1 and CDR2 (germline): SGHTA, FQGNSA. The CDR3 is made up of 12 amino acids. The CDR3 protein is CASSHPTGELFF. For the CDR3, the DNA is TGTGCCAGCAGCCACCCCACCGGGGAGCTGTTTTTT.

The rearrangement joins TRBV11-2 to TRBJ2-1; 13 nucleotides align to TRBD2. The CDR3 totals 20 residues. The ends lost 1 base at V and 1 base at J; junction bases unmatched: 10. The V gene's germline CDR1 is SGHAT and CDR2 FQNNGV. The CDR3 DNA is TGTGCCAGCAGCTTAGGGGGGACTAGCGGGGTTAGGCCTTCCTACAATGAGCAGTTCTTC. This gives the protein CASSLGGTSGVRPSYNEQFF. The complete variable domain, with remaining parts taken from reference TRBV11-2 and TRBJ2-1, reads EAGVAQSPRYKIIEKRQSVAFWCNPISGHATLYWYQQILGQGPKLLIQFQNNGVVDDSQLPKDRFSAERLKGVDSTLKIQPAKLEDSAVYLCASSLGGTSGVRPSYNEQFFGPGTRLTVL.

This clonotype has only a few counts. The chain employs TRBV11-2 and TRBJ2-7; 11 bases map to TRBD1. The germline V gene encodes CDR1 SGHAT and CDR2 FQNNGV. V shed 5 bases and J 6 bases; nucleotides not matched to a gene: 9. The CDR3 runs to 15 residues. The CDR3 here is CASSRRPGQGGEQYF. CDR3 DNA sequence: TGTGCCAGCAGCCGAAGGCCGGGACAGGGGGGCGAGCAGTACTTC.

This chain uses TRBV2 with TRBJ2-5; perhaps TRBD2 as D (5 bases). The CDR3 is 16 amino acids. Germline CDR1 reads SNHLY; CDR2 reads FYNNEI. Trimming left V 3 bases short and J 8 bases short, with 22 bases between. CDR3 in DNA: TGTGCCAGCAGTGAGGAACGCGATTGGGCGGGTGGCACCCAGTACTTC. This encodes CASSEERDWAGGTQYF.

A few counts support this clonotype. The J gene is TRBJ2-7, the V gene TRBV19; 8 positions match TRBD1. With 3 bases clipped from V and 3 bases from J, the junction kept 7 bases outside the gene matches. This CDR3 has 15 residues. Looked up from germline, CDR1 is LNHDA and CDR2 is SQIVND (reference sequence). The CDR3 spells CASSISRGPDYEQYF. CDR3 in DNA: TGTGCCAGTAGTATTTCCAGGGGGCCCGACTACGAGCAGTACTTC. Variable domain in full (rest from reference TRBV19 and TRBJ2-7): DGGITQSPKYLFRKEGQNVTLSCEQNLNHDAMYWYRQDPGQGLRLIYYSQIVNDFQKGDIAEGYSVSREKKESFPLTVTSAQKNPTAFYLCASSISRGPDYEQYFGPGTRLTVT.

There are many counts of this clonotype. This chain connects TRBV7-2 to TRBJ2-1, with TRBD2 matching over 8 bases. The CDR3 is 15 residues long. Germline loops: CDR1 SGHTA, CDR2 FQGNSA. Unmatched junction bases numbered 11, after V lost 5 bases and J lost 8 bases. CDR3 sequence: CASSDQAGEYDEQFF. CDR3 bases: TGTGCCAGCAGCGATCAAGCGGGAGAATATGATGAGCAGTTCTTC.

This clonotype was found many times. The chain joins TRBV27 to TRBJ2-5; 8 bases fit TRBD2. Germline values: CDR1 MNHEY, CDR2 SMNVEV (reference sequence). The CDR3 is 16 residues long. Germline trimming cut 11 bases from V and 5 bases from J; bases unmatched to any gene: 19. Here the CDR3 reads CASSRLAGSWGETQYF. The CDR3 region has the DNA TGTGCCTCCAGCCGGCTAGCGGGTTCCTGGGGGGAGACCCAGTACTTC.

This clonotype came up many times. CDR3 sequence: CASSQDTQGYEQYF. Here the CDR3 DNA reads TGTGCCAGCAGCCAAGATACACAGGGCTACGAGCAGTACTTC. J is TRBJ2-7 and V is TRBV3-1, with D perhaps matching TRBD1 (6 bases). V was trimmed by 0 bases and J by 3 bases, leaving 9 bases between them. The CDR3 runs to 14 residues. The germline gives CDR1 LGHDT, CDR2 YNNKEL (reference sequence).

This clonotype was seen repeatedly, ten times or more. CDR3 protein: CASSLSRVSYNEQFF. For the CDR3, the DNA is TGTGCCAGCAGTTTGAGTCGGGTTTCGTACAATGAGCAGTTCTTC. This chain joins TRBV12-3 or TRBV12-4 and TRBJ2-1; D unresolved. Deletions cut 3 bases from V and 4 bases from J, with 13 bases between. The CDR3 has 15 amino acids.

This clonotype was recorded at least ten times. V and J are TRBV28 and TRBJ2-5; D might be TRBD1 or TRBD2, each matching 6 bases. The germline V gene encodes CDR1 MDHEN and CDR2 SYDVKM. The V end was cut by 5 bases, the J end by 4 bases, with 11 bases between. This CDR3 region has 13 residues. The CDR3 DNA is TGTGCCAGCAGTGGAGGGGGGAGAGAGACCCAGTACTTC. Its protein product is CASSGGGRETQYF.

This clonotype was seen at least ten times. The chain employs TRBV27 and TRBJ1-2; tentatively, D is TRBD1 (6 bases). Trimming shortened V by 6 bases and J by 1 base, and 15 bases separated the two germline ends. The CDR3 extends over 15 amino acids. Germline CDR1 is MNHEY and CDR2 is SMNVEV (reference sequence). The CDR3 reads CASRWGARGNYGYTF. The CDR3 DNA is TGTGCCAGCAGGTGGGGGGCGCGGGGTAACTATGGCTACACCTTC.

The chain uses TRBV12-3 or TRBV12-4 and TRBJ1-5; TRBD1 agrees at 8 bases. This CDR3 spans 15 amino acids. Germline trimming cut 5 bases from V and 3 bases from J; bases unmatched to any gene: 6. The CDR3 spells CASSDHRGVNQPQHF. CDR3 sequence (DNA): TGTGCCAGCAGTGACCACAGGGGGGTCAATCAGCCCCAGCATTTT.

This clonotype was recorded many times. This chain links TRBV28 with TRBJ2-5; 8 bases line up with TRBD2. This CDR3 is 16 amino acids long. CDR1 MDHEN and CDR2 SYDVKM come from the germline V gene. The ends lost 3 bases at V and 5 bases at J; junction bases unmatched: 11. The CDR3 sequence is CASSLTSGREWETQYF. CDR3 DNA: TGTGCCAGCAGTTTGACCAGCGGGAGAGAATGGGAGACCCAGTACTTC.

The genes are TRBV6-8 and TRBJ2-1; TRBD1 matches at 7 bases. Germline assignment: CDR1 MNHGY and CDR2 SAAAGT. J gave up 5 bases and V 4 bases, and 11 bases lay outside the gene matches. CDR3 length: 16 residues. The CDR3: CASSSPGTGVDNEQFF. CDR3 nucleotide sequence: TGTGCCAGCAGTTCTCCGGGAACAGGGGTCGACAATGAGCAGTTCTTC.

At least ten counts were recorded for this clonotype. The genes are TRBV7-8 and TRBJ2-6, with 8 bases matching TRBD1. J gave up 2 bases and V 5 bases, and 8 bases lay outside the gene matches. The CDR3 spans 17 residues. Germline V gives CDR1 SGHVS, CDR2 FQNEAQ. CDR3: CASSRTGWVAGANVLTF. For the CDR3, the DNA is TGTGCCAGCAGCAGGACAGGGTGGGTTGCTGGGGCCAACGTCCTGACTTTC.

In its sample, this clonotype was seen many times. The chain has TRBV11-2 and TRBJ1-1; D not resolved. Looked up from germline, CDR1 is SGHAT and CDR2 is FQNNGV. CDR3 size: 13 residues. The V end was cut by 5 bases, the J end by 7 bases, with 14 bases between. CDR3 DNA sequence: TGTGCCAGCAGCACGAATCAGCGGGTTGAAGCTTTCTTT. Protein: CASSTNQRVEAFF.

This clonotype came up many times. The chain recombines TRBV11-2 with TRBJ2-7, with 13 bases aligning to TRBD2. J was trimmed by 4 bases and V by 2 bases; bases with no gene match: 2. Germline CDR1 SGHAT, CDR2 FQNNGV. The CDR3 consists of 15 residues. The CDR3 is CASSLKGLAGYEQYF. The CDR3 nucleotides are TGTGCCAGCAGCTTAAAGGGACTAGCGGGATACGAGCAGTACTTC.

This clonotype was counted many times. This chain joins TRBV29-1 and TRBJ2-3; D could derive from TRBD1 or TRBD2 (5 bases each). The length of the CDR3 is 14 residues. The germline CDR1 and CDR2 sequences are SQVTM and ANQGSEA. V was cut by 6 bases and J by 2 bases, with 15 bases left in between. In nucleotides, the CDR3 is TGCAGCGTGAGGGTACGACAGACCACAGATACGCAGTATTTT. Translation: CSVRVRQTTDTQYF.

The chain uses TRBV11-2 and TRBJ1-4; 9 bases line up with TRBD1. Germline CDR1 reads SGHAT; CDR2 reads FQNNGV. This CDR3 is 16 amino acids long. The trim removed 8 bases at V and 7 bases at J, leaving 14 bases unmatched. CDR3 DNA: TGTGCCAGCGGCCGTCCGGGACAGGGCTTTCTTGAAAAACTGTTTTTT. Protein sequence: CASGRPGQGFLEKLFF.

The CDR3 DNA sequence: TGCGCCAGCAGCGGGGGGCCCGGGGGCGCTAATACGCAGTATTTT. Its translation is CASSGGPGGANTQYF. The chain carries TRBV5-1 and TRBJ2-3; D may correspond to TRBD1 or TRBD2 (6 bases each). Per germline, CDR1 SGHRS and CDR2 YFSETQ. This CDR3 comprises 15 residues. The V gene lost 4 bases and the J gene lost 7 bases, with 19 bases spanning the gap. The full variable domain, its missing parts supplied by reference TRBV5-1 and TRBJ2-3, is KAGVTQTPRYLIKTRGQQVTLSCSPISGHRSVSWYQQTPGQGLQFLFEYFSETQRNKGNFPGRFSGRQFSNSRSEMNVSTLELGDSALYLCASSGGPGGANTQYFGPGTRLTVL.